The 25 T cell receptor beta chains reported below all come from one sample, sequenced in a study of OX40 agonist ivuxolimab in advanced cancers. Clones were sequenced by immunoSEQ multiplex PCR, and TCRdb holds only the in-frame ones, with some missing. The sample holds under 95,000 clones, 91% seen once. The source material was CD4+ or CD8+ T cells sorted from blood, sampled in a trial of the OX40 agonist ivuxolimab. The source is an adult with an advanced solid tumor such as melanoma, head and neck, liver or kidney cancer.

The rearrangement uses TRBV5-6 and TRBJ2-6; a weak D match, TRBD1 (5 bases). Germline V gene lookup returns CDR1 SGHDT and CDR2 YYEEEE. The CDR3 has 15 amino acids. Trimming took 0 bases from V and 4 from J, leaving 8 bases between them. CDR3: CASSLEGAGANVLTF. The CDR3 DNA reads TGTGCCAGCAGCTTGGAAGGGGCCGGGGCCAACGTCCTGACTTTC.

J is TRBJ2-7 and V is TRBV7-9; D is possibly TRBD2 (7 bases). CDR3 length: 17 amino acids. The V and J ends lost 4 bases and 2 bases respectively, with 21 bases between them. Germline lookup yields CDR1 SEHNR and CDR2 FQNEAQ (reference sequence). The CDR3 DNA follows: TGTGCCAGCAGCTCCGACTCTAGCGGACAGATTCCCTACGAGCAGTACTTC. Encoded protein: CASSSDSSGQIPYEQYF.

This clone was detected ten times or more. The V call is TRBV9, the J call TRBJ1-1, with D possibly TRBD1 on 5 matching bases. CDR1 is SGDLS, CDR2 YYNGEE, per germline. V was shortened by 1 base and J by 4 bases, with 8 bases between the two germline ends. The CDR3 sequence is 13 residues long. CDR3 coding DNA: TGTGCCAGCAGCGTACAGGGAAGCACTGAAGCTTTCTTT. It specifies CASSVQGSTEAFF.

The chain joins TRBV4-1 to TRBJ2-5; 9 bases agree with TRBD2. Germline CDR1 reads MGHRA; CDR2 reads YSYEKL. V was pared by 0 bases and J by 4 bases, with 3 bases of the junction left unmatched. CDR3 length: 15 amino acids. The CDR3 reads CASSQEELAGETQYF. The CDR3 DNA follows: TGCGCCAGCAGCCAAGAAGAACTAGCGGGAGAGACCCAGTACTTC.

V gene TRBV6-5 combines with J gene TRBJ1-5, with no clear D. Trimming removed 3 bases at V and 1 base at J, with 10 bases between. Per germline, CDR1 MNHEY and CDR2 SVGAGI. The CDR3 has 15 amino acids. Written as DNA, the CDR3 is TGTGCCAGCAGTTATCCAACCCGGAGCAATCAGCCCCAGCATTTT. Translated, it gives CASSYPTRSNQPQHF.

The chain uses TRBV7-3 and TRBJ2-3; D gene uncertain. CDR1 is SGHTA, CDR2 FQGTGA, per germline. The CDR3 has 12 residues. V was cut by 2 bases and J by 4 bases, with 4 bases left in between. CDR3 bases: TGTGCCAGCAGCTTAGCCGCAGATACGCAGTATTTT. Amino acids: CASSLAADTQYF. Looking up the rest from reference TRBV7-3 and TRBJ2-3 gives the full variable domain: GAGVSQTPSNKVTEKGKYVELRCDPISGHTALYWYRQSLGQGPEFLIYFQGTGAADDSGLPNDRFFAVRPEGSVSTLKIQRTERGDSAVYLCASSLAADTQYFGPGTRLTVL.

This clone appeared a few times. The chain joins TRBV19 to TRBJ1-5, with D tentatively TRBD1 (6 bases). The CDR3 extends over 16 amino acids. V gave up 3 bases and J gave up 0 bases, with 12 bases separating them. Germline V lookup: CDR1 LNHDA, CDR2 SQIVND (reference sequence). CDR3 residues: CASSILGGYSNQPQHF. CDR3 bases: TGTGCCAGTAGTATCCTCGGGGGCTATAGCAATCAGCCCCAGCATTTT.

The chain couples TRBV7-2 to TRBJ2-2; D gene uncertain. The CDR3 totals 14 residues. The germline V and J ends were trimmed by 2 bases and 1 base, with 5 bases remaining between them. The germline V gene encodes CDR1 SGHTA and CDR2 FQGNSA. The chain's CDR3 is CASSLRQNTGELFF. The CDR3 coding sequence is TGTGCCAGCAGCTTAAGACAGAACACCGGGGAGCTGTTTTTT. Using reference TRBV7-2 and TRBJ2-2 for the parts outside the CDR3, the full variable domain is GAGVSQSPSNKVTEKGKDVELRCDPISGHTALYWYRQSLGQGLEFLIYFQGNSAPDKSGLPSDRFSAERTGGSVSTLTIQRTQQEDSAVYLCASSLRQNTGELFFGEGSRLTVL.

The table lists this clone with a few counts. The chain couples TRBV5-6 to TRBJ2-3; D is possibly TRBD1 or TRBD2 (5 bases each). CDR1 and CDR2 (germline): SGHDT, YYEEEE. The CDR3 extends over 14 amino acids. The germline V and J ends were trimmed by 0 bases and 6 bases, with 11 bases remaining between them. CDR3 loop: CASSLVRGADTQYF. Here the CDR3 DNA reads TGTGCCAGCAGCTTGGTGCGAGGGGCGGATACGCAGTATTTT.

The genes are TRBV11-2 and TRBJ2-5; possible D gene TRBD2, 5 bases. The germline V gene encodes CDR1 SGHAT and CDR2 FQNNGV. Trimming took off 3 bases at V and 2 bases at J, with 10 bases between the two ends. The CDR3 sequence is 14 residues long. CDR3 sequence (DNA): TGTGCCAGCAGCTTTGAGGGTAGGCAAGAGACCCAGTACTTC. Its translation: CASSFEGRQETQYF. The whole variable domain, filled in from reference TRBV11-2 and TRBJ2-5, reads EAGVAQSPRYKIIEKRQSVAFWCNPISGHATLYWYQQILGQGPKLLIQFQNNGVVDDSQLPKDRFSAERLKGVDSTLKIQPAKLEDSAVYLCASSFEGRQETQYFGPGTRLLVL.

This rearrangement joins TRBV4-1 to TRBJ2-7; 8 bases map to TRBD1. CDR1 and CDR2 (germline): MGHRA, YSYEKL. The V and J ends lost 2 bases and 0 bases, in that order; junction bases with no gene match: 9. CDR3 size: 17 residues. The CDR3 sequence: CASSQTSTGTGSYEQYF. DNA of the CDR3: TGCGCCAGCAGCCAAACCTCAACCGGGACAGGCTCCTACGAGCAGTACTTC.

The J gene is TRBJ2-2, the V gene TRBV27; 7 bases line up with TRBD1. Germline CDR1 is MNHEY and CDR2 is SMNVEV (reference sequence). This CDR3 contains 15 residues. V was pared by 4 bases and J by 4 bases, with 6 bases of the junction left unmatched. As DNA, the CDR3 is TGTGCCAGCAGTTCTCGGACAGGTATCACCGGGGAGCTGTTTTTT. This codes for CASSSRTGITGELFF.

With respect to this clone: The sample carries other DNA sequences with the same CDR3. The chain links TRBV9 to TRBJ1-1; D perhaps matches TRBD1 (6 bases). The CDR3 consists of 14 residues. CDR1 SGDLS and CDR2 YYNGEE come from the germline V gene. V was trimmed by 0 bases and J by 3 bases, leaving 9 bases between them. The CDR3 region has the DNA TGTGCCAGCAGCGTAGTAGGGGGGGACACTGAAGCTTTCTTT. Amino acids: CASSVVGGDTEAFF.

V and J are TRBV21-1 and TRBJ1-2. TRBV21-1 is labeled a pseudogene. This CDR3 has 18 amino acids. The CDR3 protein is CASSKDDTTKALIYGYTF. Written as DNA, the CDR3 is TGTGCCAGCAGCAAAGATGACACGACTAAGGCCCTAATCTATGGCTACACCTTC.

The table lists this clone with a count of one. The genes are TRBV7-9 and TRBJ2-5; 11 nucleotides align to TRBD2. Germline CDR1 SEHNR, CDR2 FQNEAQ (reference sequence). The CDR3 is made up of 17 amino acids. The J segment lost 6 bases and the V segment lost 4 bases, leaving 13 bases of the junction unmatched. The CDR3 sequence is CASSSRGSGRADQTQYF. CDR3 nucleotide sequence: TGTGCCAGCAGCTCCCGCGGTAGCGGGAGGGCAGATCAGACCCAGTACTTC.

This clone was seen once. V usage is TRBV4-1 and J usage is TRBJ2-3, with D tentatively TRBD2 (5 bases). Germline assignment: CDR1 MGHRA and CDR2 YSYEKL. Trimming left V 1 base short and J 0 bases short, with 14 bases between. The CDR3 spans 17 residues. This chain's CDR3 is CASSQAGGPSSTDTQYF. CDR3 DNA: TGCGCCAGCAGCCAAGCAGGCGGGCCCTCTAGCACAGATACGCAGTATTTT.

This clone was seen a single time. The CDR3 DNA sequence: TGTGCCAGCAGTGAAGATGGCAGTACGTGGGAGCAGTACTTC. Encoded protein: CASSEDGSTWEQYF. The rearrangement uses TRBV6-1 and TRBJ2-7, with unresolved D. Germline CDR1 MNHNS, CDR2 SASEGT. V shed 1 base and J shed 7 bases, with 14 bases lying between them. The CDR3 is 14 amino acids.

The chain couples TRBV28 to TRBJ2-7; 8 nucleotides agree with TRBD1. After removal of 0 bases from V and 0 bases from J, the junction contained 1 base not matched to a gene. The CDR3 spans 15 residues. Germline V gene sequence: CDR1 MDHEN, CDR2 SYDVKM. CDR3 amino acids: CASSLWGTGSYEQYF. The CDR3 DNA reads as TGTGCCAGCAGTTTATGGGGGACAGGCTCCTACGAGCAGTACTTC.

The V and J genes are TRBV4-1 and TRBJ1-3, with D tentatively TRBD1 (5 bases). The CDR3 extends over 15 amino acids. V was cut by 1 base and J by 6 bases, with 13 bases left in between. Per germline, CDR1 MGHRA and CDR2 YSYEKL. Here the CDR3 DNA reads TGCGCCAGCAGCCAAGGAACTGGGGCCGAAAACACCATATATTTT. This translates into CASSQGTGAENTIYF.

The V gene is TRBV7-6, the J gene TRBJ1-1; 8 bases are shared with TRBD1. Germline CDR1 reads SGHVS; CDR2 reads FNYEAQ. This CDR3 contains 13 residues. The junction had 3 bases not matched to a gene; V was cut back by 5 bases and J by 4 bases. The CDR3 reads CASSLDRGTEAFF. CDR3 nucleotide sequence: TGTGCCAGCAGCCTTGACAGGGGCACTGAAGCTTTCTTT.

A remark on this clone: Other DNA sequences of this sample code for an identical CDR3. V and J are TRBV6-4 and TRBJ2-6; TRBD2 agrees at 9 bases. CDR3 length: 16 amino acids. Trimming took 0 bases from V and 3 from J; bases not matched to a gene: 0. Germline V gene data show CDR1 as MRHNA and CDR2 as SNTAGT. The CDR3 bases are TGTGCCAGCAGTGACTCTAGCGGGAGTGGGGCCAACGTCCTGACTTTC. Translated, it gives CASSDSSGSGANVLTF.

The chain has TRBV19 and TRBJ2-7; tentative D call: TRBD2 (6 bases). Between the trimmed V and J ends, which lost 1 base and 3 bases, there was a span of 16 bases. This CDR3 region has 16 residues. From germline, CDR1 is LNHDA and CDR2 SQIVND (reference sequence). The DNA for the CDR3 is TGTGCCAGTAGTATAGTTGGGAATAGCGGCTTCTACGAGCAGTACTTC. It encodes CASSIVGNSGFYEQYF.

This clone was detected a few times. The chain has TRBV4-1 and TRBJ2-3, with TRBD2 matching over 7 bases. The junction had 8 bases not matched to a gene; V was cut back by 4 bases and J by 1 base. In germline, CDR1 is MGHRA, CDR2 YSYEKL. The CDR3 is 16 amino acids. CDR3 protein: CASSRPGLVGTDTQYF. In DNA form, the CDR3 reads TGCGCCAGCAGCCGGCCAGGACTAGTCGGCACAGATACGCAGTATTTT.

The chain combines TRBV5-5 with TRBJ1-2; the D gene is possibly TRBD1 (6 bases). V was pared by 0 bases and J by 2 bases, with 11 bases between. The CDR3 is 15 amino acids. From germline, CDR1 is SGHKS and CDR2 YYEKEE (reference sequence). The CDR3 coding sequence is TGTGCCAGCAGCTTGGCGGGGGGCGCGAACTATGGCTACACCTTC. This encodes CASSLAGGANYGYTF. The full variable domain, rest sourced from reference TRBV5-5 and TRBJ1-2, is DAGVTQSPTHLIKTRGQQVTLRCSPISGHKSVSWYQQVLGQGPQFIFQYYEKEERGRGNFPDRFSARQFPNYSSELNVNALLLGDSALYLCASSLAGGANYGYTFGSGTRLTVV.

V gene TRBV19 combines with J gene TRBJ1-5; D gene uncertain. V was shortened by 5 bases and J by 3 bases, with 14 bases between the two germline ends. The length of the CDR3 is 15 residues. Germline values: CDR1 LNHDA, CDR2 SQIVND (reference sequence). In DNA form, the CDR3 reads TGTGCCAGTAGTCTCCCCAAAGGGTACAATCAGCCCCAGCATTTT. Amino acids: CASSLPKGYNQPQHF.